These T cell receptor beta chains were read from a single sample in a study of blood T cell repertoires in COVID-19. Using immunoSEQ multiplex PCR, the repertoire was profiled, and TCRdb retains in-frame clones only, with some absent. The table includes 250,000 or so clones, roughly 85% detected once. The sequencing sample was made of PBMCs or T cells enriched from blood (not recorded which). Receptors originate from a man under 40 who had recovered from COVID-19. Both conserved end residues are part of each CDR3. A D gene is named only where the DNA matches it firmly. Some rows have no size entry. The others give once, few or many, or a class for an expanded clone.

TRBV2	few	TRBJ1-2	NA	TGTGCCAGCAGTGAAGCCGGGAATAACTATGGCTACACCTTC	CASSEAGNNYGYTF
TRBV16	NA	TRBJ1-1	TRBD1	TGTGCCAGCAGCCCTACAGGGGACCCTTACACTGAAGCTTTCTTT	CASSPTGDPYTEAFF
TRBV28	once	TRBJ2-7	TRBD2	TGTGCCAGCAGTTCGAACCCTCTAGCGGGAGCGGATTACGAGCAGTACTTC	CASSSNPLAGADYEQYF
TRBV27	NA	TRBJ2-2	TRBD2	TGTGCCAGCACCCGGGGACTAGCGGGGAGAGGTTCCGGGGAGCTGTTTTTT	CASTRGLAGRGSGELFF
TRBV9	NA	TRBJ2-1	TRBD2	TGTGCCAGCAGCGTAGGACTAGCGGGAGGTGAGCAGTTCTTC	CASSVGLAGGEQFF
TRBV3-1/TRBV3-2	NA	TRBJ1-2	NA	TGTGCCAGCAGCCAAGACATCCTGGGGAGCCGGTATCGCTACACCTTC	CASSQDILGSRYRYTF
TRBV28	NA	TRBJ1-2	NA	TGTGCCAGCAGTCCCTGGAATGTTGTCCTCGACAGGCCGGGGTATGGCTACACCTTC	CASSPWNVVLDRPGYGYTF
TRBV24-1	NA	TRBJ2-1	NA	TGTGCCACCAGTGAGGGAGACAGGGCGGGGGAGCAGTTCTTC	CATSEGDRAGEQFF
TRBV7-9	few	TRBJ2-7	NA	TGTGCCAGCAGCCGAAGTCGCGGGGATATTTCCTACGAGCAGTACTTC	CASSRSRGDISYEQYF
TRBV5-1	NA	TRBJ2-7	TRBD1	TGCGCCAGCAGCTTCGACAGGGGCTACGAGCAGTACTTC	CASSFDRGYEQYF
TRBV7-3	NA	TRBJ2-3	NA	TGTGCCAGCAGCTTAATGGGGGGTATTAGCACAGATACGCAGTATTTT	CASSLMGGISTDTQYF
TRBV3-1/TRBV3-2	NA	TRBJ2-7	TRBD1	TGTGCCAGCAGCCCCGGGACAGGGCCCTTCGGGGAGTACTTC	CASSPGTGPFGEYF
TRBV28	NA	TRBJ1-1	NA	TGTGCCAGCAGTTTTCGGACAGCCGGAACTGAAGCTTTCTTT	CASSFRTAGTEAFF
TRBV10-2	NA	TRBJ1-4	TRBD1	TGCGCCAGCAGACTCGGGACAGGGGGTCGAAATGAAAAACTGTTTTTT	CASRLGTGGRNEKLFF
TRBV6-5	few	TRBJ2-7	TRBD1	TGTGCCAGCAGTTACGGACAGGGACAAGAAGAGCAGTACTTC	CASSYGQGQEEQYF
TRBV6-1	few	TRBJ1-2	NA	TGTGCCAGCAGTGAAGCGCGCCAGGGCTCTGGCTACACCTTC	CASSEARQGSGYTF
TRBV29-1	NA	TRBJ2-2	NA	TGCAGCGTTGGTAACTGGGGCCCCGGGGAGCTGTTTTTT	CSVGNWGPGELFF
TRBV5-6	NA	TRBJ1-2	TRBD1	TGTGCCAGCAGCCCACGGACAGGGGAGAGGAATGGCTACACCTTC	CASSPRTGERNGYTF